Detailed here is one TCR beta chain. The sample comes from a study of ipilimumab plus nivolumab after autologous stem cell transplantation. Turning to the study itself: Patients received a median of about five ipilimumab and roughly 8 nivolumab doses.

Some clones are missing from TCRdb's copy, which holds only in-frame ones; the method was immunoSEQ multiplex PCR. This repertoire shows approximately 84,000 clones, under 85% found once; its top ten account for around 2%. Germline CDR1 is SNHLY and CDR2 is FYNNEI. V was cut by 4 bases and J by 6 bases, with 9 bases left in between. CDR3 length: 13 residues. The sequence derives from a male donor with diffuse large B-cell lymphoma. The rearrangement uses TRBV2 and TRBJ2-2; D possibly corresponds to TRBD1 (6 bases). The sample was PBMCs, taken in a trial of ipilimumab plus nivolumab as post-transplant consolidation. CDR3 sequence: CASSGDNSGELFF. The CDR3 DNA reads as TGTGCCAGCAGTGGGGACAACTCCGGGGAGCTGTTTTTT.